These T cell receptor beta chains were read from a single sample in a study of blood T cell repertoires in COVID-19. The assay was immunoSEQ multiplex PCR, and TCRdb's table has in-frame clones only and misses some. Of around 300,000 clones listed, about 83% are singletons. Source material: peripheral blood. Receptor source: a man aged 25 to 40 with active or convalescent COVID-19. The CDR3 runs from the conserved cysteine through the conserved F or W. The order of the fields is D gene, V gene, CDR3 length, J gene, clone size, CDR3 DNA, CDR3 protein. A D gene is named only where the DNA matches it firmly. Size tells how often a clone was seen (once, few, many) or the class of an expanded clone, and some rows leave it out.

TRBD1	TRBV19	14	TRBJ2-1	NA	TGTGCCAGTAAAATGGGACAGGCCTACAATGAGCAGTTCTTC	CASKMGQAYNEQFF
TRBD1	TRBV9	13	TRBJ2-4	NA	TGTGCCAGCAGCGCGACAGGGGGCGACATTCAGTACTTC	CASSATGGDIQYF
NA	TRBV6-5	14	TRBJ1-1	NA	TGTGCCAGCAGGATGGACAGCATCTCCACTGAAGCTTTCTTT	CASRMDSISTEAFF
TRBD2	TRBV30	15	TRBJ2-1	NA	TGTGCCTGGAGTGTACGCGGGGGGCCGAGTAATGAGCAGTTCTTC	CAWSVRGGPSNEQFF
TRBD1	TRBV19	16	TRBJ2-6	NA	TGTGCCAGTAGTAGAAGAGGGGGCACTGGGGCCAACGTCCTGACTTTC	CASSRRGGTGANVLTF
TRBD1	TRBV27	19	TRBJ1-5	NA	TGTGCCCGCCCCCCCGGAGGGACAGGGACCGCGAATAGCAATCAGCCCCAGCATTTT	CARPPGGTGTANSNQPQHF
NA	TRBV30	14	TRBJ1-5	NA	TGTGCCTGGAGTGCAGGGGCCTTCGACGGGCCCCAGCATTTT	CAWSAGAFDGPQHF
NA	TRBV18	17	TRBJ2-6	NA	TGTGCCAGCTCACCACTTACAGGAAACTCTGGGGCCAACGTCCTGACTTTC	CASSPLTGNSGANVLTF
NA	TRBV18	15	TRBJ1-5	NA	TGTGCCAGCTCACCTAGGCAGGATAGCAATCAGCCCCAGCATTTT	CASSPRQDSNQPQHF
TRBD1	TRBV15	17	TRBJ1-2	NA	TGTGCCACCAGCAGAGACGTCAAGGGACAGGGCGACTATGGCTACACCTTC	CATSRDVKGQGDYGYTF
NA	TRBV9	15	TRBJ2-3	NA	TGTGCCAGCAGCGTAGGTACGAGGCGTGCAGATACGCAGTATTTT	CASSVGTRRADTQYF
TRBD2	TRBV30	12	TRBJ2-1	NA	TGTGCCTGGAGTGGACTAGCGGGGGAGCAGTTCTTC	CAWSGLAGEQFF
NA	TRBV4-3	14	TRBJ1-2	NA	TGCGCCAGCAGCCCGGTCCCCCGCAACTATGGCTACACCTTC	CASSPVPRNYGYTF
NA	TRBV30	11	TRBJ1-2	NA	TGTGCCTGGAGTGTAACATTCCCCTACACCTTC	CAWSVTFPYTF
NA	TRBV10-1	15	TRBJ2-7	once	TGCGCCAGCAGTGAGTTCAGGGGATTACCCTACGAGCAGTACTTC	CASSEFRGLPYEQYF
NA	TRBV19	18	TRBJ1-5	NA	TGTGCCAGTATGGGGGGGCCAGGGGCCGGGTCGGGCAATCAGCCCCAGCATTTT	CASMGGPGAGSGNQPQHF
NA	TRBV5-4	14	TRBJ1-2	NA	TGTGCCAGCAGTTCACCCGGGATGACTTCACGCTACACCTTC	CASSSPGMTSRYTF
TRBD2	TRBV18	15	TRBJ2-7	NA	TGTGCCAGCTCACCACCGCTAGCGGGGACCTACGAGCAGTACTTC	CASSPPLAGTYEQYF
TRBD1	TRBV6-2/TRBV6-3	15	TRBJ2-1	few	TGTGCCAGCAGTTACTTGGGGACAGGCCGAGACGAGCAGTTCTTC	CASSYLGTGRDEQFF
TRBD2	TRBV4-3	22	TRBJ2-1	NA	TGCGCCAGCAGCAGACGACTAGCGGGGGGAAACCCCCAACCAGAGACGCGCAATGAGCAGTTCTTC	CASSRRLAGGNPQPETRNEQFF
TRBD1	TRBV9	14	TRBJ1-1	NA	TGTGCCAGCAGCGCGGGACAGGCGAACACTGAAGCTTTCTTT	CASSAGQANTEAFF
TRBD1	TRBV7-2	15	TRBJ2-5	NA	TGTGCCAGCAGCTTAGGAGTCAGGGGGCGAGAGACCCAGTACTTC	CASSLGVRGRETQYF
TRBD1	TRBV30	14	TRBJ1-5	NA	TGTGCCTGGAGTCGGACAGGGGGTCATCAGCCCCAGCATTTT	CAWSRTGGHQPQHF
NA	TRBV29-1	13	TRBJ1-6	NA	TGCAGCGTTGGGCAGGGCTATAATTCACCCCTCCACTTT	CSVGQGYNSPLHF
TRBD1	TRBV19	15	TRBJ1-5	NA	TGTGCCAGTAGTATCAGGACAGGGGATTATCAGCCCCAGCATTTT	CASSIRTGDYQPQHF
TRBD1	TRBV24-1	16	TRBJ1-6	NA	TGTGCCACTACCCGACAGGGAAGCTCCTATAATTCACCCCTCCACTTT	CATTRQGSSYNSPLHF
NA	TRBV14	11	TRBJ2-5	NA	TGTGCCAGCAGCGGGAGCCAGACCCAGTACTTC	CASSGSQTQYF
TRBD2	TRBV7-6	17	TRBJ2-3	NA	TGTGCCAGCAGCTTAGGAAAGCGGGGGGCCGGGACAGATACGCAGTATTTT	CASSLGKRGAGTDTQYF
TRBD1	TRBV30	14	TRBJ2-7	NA	TGTGCCTGGAGCCTCGGGACAGTGACCTACGAGCAGTACTTC	CAWSLGTVTYEQYF
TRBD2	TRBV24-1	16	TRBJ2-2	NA	TGTGCCACCAGTGATTTGAGCGGGACGAACACCGGGGAGCTGTTTTTT	CATSDLSGTNTGELFF
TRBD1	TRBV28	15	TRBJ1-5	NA	TGTGCCAGCAGTACCTTACAGGGGAGGAGTCAGCCCCAGCATTTT	CASSTLQGRSQPQHF
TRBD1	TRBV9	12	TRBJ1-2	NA	TGTGCCAGCAGTCCACAGGGGTATGGCTACACCTTC	CASSPQGYGYTF
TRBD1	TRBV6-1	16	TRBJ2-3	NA	TGTGCCAGCAGTGAAGCGCCCGGACAGGGAGGAGATACGCAGTATTTT	CASSEAPGQGGDTQYF
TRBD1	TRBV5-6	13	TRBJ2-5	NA	TGTGCCAGCAGCATAGGGACAGGAGAGACCCAGTACTTC	CASSIGTGETQYF
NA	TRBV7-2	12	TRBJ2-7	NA	TGTGCCAGCAGCCCACATTCCTACGAGCAGTACTTC	CASSPHSYEQYF
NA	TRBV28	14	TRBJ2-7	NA	TGTGCCAGCACCCTCCACAGGGCCCCTTACGAGCAGTACTTC	CASTLHRAPYEQYF
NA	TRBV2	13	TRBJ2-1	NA	TGTGCCAGCACTCAGGGTGGGTACAATGAGCAGTTCTTC	CASTQGGYNEQFF
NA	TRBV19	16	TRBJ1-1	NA	TGTGCCAGTAGTACCCTAGGTAAGAGGGTGAACACTGAAGCTTTCTTT	CASSTLGKRVNTEAFF
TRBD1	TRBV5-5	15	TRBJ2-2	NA	TGTGCCAGCAGCCTCCAAGACAGGGGGCTCGGGGAGCTGTTTTTT	CASSLQDRGLGELFF
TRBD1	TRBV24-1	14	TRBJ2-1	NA	TGTGCCACCCGGGGGACAGGATTTTACAATGAGCAGTTCTTC	CATRGTGFYNEQFF
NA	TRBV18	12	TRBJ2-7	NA	TGTGCCAGCTCACCCGGGGGAGGCGAGCAGTACTTC	CASSPGGGEQYF
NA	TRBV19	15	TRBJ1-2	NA	TGTGCCAGTAGTCAACAGTCTGTTGATAACTATGGCTACACCTTC	CASSQQSVDNYGYTF
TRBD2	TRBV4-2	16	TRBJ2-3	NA	TGTGCCAGCAGCCAAAGAGGAGCGGGAGGGCTTTACACGCAGTATTTT	CASSQRGAGGLYTQYF
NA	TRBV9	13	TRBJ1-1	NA	TGTGCCAGCAGCGTACAGGTGAACACTGAAGCTTTCTTT	CASSVQVNTEAFF
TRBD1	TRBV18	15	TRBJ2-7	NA	TGTGCCAGCTCACCTTCGACAGGGGGGGCCTACGAGCAGTACTTC	CASSPSTGGAYEQYF
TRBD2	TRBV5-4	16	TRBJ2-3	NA	TGTGCCAGCAGCTCCGGGACTAGCGGGAGAGGAGATACGCAGTATTTT	CASSSGTSGRGDTQYF
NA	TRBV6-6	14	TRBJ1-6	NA	TGTGCCAGCAGCGACTGGGGGGACAATTCACCCCTCCACTTT	CASSDWGDNSPLHF
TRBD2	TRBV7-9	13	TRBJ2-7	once	TGTGCCAGCACACTTGGACTAGCCTACGAGCAGTACTTC	CASTLGLAYEQYF
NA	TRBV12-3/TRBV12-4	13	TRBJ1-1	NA	TGTGCCAGCAGTCCGGACAGTTCCACTGAAGCTTTCTTT	CASSPDSSTEAFF
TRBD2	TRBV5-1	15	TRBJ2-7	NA	TGCGCCAGCAGCTTGGTCGGTAGCGGGAGCTACGAGCAGTACTTC	CASSLVGSGSYEQYF
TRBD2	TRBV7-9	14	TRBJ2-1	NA	TGTGCCAGCAGCTTACTGTCTCGGGGGGGTGAGCAGTTCTTC	CASSLLSRGGEQFF
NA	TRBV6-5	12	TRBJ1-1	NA	TGTGCCAGCAGTTACTCGGGGGGAGAAGCTTTCTTT	CASSYSGGEAFF
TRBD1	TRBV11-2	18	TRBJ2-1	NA	TGTGCCAGCAGCTTAGATCGATGGGGGGACAGGGAAGTCGATGAGCAGTTCTTC	CASSLDRWGDREVDEQFF
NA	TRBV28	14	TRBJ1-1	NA	TGTGCCAGCAGTTTAGTCGGGGTGAACACTGAAGCTTTCTTT	CASSLVGVNTEAFF
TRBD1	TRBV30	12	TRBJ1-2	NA	TGTGCCTGGAGCACAGGGGGATATGGCTACACCTTC	CAWSTGGYGYTF